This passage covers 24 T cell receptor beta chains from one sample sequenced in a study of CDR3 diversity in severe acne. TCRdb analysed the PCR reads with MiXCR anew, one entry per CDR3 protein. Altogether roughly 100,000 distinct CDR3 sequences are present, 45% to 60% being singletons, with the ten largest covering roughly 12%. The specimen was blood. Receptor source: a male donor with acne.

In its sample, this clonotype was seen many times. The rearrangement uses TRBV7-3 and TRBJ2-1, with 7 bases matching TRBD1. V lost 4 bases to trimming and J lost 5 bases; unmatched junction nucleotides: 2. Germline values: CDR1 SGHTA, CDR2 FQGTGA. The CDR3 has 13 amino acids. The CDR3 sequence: CASSSTGDNEQFF. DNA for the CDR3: TGTGCCAGCAGCTCAACAGGGGACAATGAGCAGTTCTTC. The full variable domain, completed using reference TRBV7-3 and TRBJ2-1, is GAGVSQTPSNKVTEKGKYVELRCDPISGHTALYWYRQSLGQGPEFLIYFQGTGAADDSGLPNDRFFAVRPEGSVSTLKIQRTERGDSAVYLCASSSTGDNEQFFGPGTRLTVL.

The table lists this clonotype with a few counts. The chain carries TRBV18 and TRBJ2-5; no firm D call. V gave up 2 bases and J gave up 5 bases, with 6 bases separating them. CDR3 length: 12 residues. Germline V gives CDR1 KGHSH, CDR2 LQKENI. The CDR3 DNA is TGTGCCAGCTCACCAAGGCTGGAGACCCAGTACTTC. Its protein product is CASSPRLETQYF.

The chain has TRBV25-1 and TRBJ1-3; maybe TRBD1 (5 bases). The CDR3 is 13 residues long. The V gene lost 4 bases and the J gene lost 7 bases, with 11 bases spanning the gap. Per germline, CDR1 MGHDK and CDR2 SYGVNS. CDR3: CASSGGADNTIYF. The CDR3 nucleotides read TGTGCCAGCAGTGGCGGGGCGGACAACACCATATATTTT. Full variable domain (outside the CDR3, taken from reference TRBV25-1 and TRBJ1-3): EADIYQTPRYLVIGTGKKITLECSQTMGHDKMYWYQQDPGMELHLIHYSYGVNSTEKGDLSSESTVSRIRTEHFPLTLESARPSHTSQYLCASSGGADNTIYFGEGSWLTVV.

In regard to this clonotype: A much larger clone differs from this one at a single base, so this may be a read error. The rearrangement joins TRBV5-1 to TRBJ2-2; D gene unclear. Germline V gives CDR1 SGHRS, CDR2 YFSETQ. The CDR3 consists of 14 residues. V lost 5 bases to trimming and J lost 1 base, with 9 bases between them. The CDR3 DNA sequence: TGCGCCAGCAGGGAGAACGGGAACACCGGGGAGCTGTTTTTT. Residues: CASRENGNTGELFF. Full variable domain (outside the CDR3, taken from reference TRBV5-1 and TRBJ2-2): KAGVTQTPRYLIKTRGQQVTLSCSPISGHRSVSWYQQTPGQGLQFLFEYFSETQRNKGNFPGRFSGRQFSNSRSEMNVSTLELGDSALYLCASRENGNTGELFFGEGSRLTVL.

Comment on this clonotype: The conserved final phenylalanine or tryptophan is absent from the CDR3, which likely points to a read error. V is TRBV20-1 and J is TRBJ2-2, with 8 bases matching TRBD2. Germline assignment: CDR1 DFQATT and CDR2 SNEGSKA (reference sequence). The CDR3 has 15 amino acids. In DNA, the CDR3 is TGCAGTGCTTGGACCGCCGGGACTAGTGGCGGGCAGCTGTTTTGT. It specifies CSAWTAGTSGGQLFC.

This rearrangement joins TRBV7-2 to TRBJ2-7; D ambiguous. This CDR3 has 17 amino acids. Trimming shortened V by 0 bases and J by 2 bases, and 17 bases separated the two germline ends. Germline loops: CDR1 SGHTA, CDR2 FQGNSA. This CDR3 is CASSLALTRSFPYEQYF. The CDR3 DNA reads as TGTGCCAGCAGCTTAGCGCTGACCCGCAGCTTTCCCTACGAGCAGTACTTC.

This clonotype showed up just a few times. CDR3 sequence: CASDPGQGTYNEQFF. As DNA, the CDR3 is TGTGCCAGCGACCCGGGACAGGGTACCTACAATGAGCAGTTCTTC. The rearrangement joins TRBV28 to TRBJ2-1; the match to TRBD1 covers 9 bases. This CDR3 has 15 amino acids. Germline CDR1 MDHEN, CDR2 SYDVKM. J gave up 2 bases and V 8 bases, and 7 bases lay outside the gene matches.

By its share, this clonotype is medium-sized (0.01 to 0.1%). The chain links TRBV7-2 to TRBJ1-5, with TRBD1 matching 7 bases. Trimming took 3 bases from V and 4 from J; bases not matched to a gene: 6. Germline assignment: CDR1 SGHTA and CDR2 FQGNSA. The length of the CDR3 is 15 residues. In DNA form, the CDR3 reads TGTGCCAGCAGCTTCAAGCCAGGGGGGAATCAGCCCCAGCATTTT. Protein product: CASSFKPGGNQPQHF.

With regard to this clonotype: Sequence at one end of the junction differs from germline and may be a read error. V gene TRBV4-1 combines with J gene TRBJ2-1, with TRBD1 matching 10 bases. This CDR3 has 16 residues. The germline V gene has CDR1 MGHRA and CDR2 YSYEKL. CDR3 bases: TGCGCCAGCAGCACCCCCGGACAGGGGGTCTACAATGAGCAGTCCTTC. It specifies CASSTPGQGVYNEQSF.

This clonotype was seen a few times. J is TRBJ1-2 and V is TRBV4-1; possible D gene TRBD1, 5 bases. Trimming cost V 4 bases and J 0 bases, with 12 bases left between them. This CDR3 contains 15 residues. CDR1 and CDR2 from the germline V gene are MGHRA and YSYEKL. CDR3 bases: TGCGCCAGCAGCCGCATGGACATAACTAACTATGGCTACACCTTC. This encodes CASSRMDITNYGYTF.

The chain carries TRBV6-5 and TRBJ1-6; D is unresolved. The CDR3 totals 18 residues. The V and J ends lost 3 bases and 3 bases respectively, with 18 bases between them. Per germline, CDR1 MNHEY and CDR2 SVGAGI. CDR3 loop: CASSYRPPSASYNSPLHF. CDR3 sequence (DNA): TGTGCCAGCAGTTATAGGCCCCCGTCAGCCAGCTATAATTCACCCCTCCACTTT.

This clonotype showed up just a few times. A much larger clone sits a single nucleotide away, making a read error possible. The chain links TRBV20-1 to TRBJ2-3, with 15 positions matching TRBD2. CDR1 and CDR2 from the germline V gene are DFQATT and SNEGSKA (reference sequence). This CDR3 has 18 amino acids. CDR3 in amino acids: CIAPYSRTSGGGTDTQYF. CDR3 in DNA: TGCATTGCTCCTTACTCTCGGACTAGCGGGGGGGGCACAGATACGCAGTATTTT.

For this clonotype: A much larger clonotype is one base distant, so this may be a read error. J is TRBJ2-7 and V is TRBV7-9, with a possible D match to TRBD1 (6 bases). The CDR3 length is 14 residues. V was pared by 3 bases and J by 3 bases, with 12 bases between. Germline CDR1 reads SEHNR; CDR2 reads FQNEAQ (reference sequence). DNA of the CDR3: TGTGCCAGCAGCTTCGGAGGACAGTTCTACGAGCAGTACTTC. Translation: CASSFGGQFYEQYF.

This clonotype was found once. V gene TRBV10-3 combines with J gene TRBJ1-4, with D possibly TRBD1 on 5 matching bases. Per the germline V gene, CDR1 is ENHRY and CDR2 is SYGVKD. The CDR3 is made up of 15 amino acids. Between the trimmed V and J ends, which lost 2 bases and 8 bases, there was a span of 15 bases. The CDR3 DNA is TGTGCCATCAGTGAGGTACTGACCGGGGCGGAAAAACTGTTTTTT. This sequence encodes CAISEVLTGAEKLFF.

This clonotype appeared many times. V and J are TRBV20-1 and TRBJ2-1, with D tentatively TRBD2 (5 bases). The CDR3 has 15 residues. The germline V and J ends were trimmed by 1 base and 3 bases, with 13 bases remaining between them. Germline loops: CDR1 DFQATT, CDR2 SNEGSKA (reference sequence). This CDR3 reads CSARGGVMGYNEQFF. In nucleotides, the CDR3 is TGCAGTGCTAGAGGGGGAGTAATGGGCTACAATGAGCAGTTCTTC.

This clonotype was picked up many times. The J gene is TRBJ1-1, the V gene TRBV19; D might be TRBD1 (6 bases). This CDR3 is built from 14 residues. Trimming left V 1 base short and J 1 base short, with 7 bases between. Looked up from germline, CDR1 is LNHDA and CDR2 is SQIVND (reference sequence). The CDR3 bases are TGTGCCAGTAGTATAGGGACAGCGAACACTGAAGCTTTCTTT. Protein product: CASSIGTANTEAFF.

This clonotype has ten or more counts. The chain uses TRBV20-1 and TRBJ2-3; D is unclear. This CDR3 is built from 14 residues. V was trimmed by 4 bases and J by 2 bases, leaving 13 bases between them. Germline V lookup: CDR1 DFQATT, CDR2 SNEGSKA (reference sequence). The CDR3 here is CSANKDAITDTQYF. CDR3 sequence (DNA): TGCAGTGCTAACAAAGACGCGATCACAGATACGCAGTATTTT.

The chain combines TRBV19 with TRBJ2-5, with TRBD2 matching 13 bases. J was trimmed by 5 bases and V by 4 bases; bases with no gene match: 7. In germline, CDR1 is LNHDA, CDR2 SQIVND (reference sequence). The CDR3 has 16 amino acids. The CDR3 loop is CASSTGLAGVEETQYF. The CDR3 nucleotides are TGTGCCAGTAGTACCGGACTAGCGGGAGTAGAGGAGACCCAGTACTTC.

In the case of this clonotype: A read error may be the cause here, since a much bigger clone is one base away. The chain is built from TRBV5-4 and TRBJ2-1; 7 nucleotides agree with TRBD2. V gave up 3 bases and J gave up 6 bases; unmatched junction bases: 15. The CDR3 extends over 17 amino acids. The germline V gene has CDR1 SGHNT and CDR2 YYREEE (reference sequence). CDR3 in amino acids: CASSSLHRTSSGNEQFF. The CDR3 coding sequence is TGTGCCAGCAGCTCACTGCATCGGACTAGTTCTGGCAATGAGCAGTTCTTC.

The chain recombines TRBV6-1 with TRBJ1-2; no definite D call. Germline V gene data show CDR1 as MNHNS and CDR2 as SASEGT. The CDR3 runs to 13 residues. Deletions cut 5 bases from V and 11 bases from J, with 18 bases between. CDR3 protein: CASSLLTRSGYTF. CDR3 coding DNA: TGTGCCAGCAGTCTTCTTACCCGGAGCGGTTACACCTTC.

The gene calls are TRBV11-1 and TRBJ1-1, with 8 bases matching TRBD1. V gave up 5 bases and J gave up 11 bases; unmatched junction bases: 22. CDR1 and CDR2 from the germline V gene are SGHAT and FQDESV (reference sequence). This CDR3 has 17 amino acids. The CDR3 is CASSDRGNRGTGRMAFF. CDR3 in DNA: TGTGCCAGCAGCGATCGGGGCAACAGGGGGACAGGAAGAATGGCTTTCTTT.

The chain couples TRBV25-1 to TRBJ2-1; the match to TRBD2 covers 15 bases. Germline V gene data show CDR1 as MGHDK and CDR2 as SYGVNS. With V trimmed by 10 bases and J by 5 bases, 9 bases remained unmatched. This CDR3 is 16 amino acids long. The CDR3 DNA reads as TGTGCCATCCCGGGACTAGCGGGAGGAGGTAACAATGAGCAGTTCTTC. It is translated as CAIPGLAGGGNNEQFF.

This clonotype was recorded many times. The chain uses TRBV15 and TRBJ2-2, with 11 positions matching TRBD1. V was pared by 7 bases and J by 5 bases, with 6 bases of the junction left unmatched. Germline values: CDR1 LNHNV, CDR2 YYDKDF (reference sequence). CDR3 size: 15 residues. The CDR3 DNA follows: TGTGCCACCACCCCGGGACAGGGGGAGACCGGGGAGCTGTTTTTT. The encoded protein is CATTPGQGETGELFF.

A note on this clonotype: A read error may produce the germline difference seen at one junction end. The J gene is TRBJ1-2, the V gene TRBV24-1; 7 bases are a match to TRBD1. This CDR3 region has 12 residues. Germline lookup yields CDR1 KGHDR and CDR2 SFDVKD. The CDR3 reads CATSDGDRAIYF. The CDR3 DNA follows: TGTGCCACCAGTGATGGAGACAGGGCGATCTACTTC.